These 16 T cell receptor beta chains share one sample of origin, sequenced in a study of cytomegalovirus exposure and HLA in healthy donors. The PCR had 60 Vbeta and 13 Jbeta primers. Clones were sequenced by immunoSEQ multiplex PCR, and TCRdb holds only the in-frame ones, with some missing. The profile shows about 110,000 clones, roughly four fifths of them singletons. Sequencing input: PBMCs. These receptors were obtained from a male donor in good health and CMV-seropositive.

This clone appeared a few times. This chain joins TRBV7-2 and TRBJ1-1, with D possibly being TRBD1 (5 bases). Trimming cost V 0 bases and J 0 bases, with 17 bases left between them. Germline CDR1 SGHTA, CDR2 FQGNSA. CDR3 size: 18 residues. The CDR3 region is CASSLALGWGYMNTEAFF. In DNA, the CDR3 is TGTGCCAGCAGCTTAGCGCTCGGGTGGGGCTACATGAACACTGAAGCTTTCTTT.

The CDR3 DNA is TGTGCCAGCAGCTTTCGGTGGCAACTGGGGCGACAAACAGATACGCAGTATTTT. Translated: CASSFRWQLGRQTDTQYF. The chain uses TRBV5-4 and TRBJ2-3; the D gene is possibly TRBD1 (5 bases). This CDR3 contains 18 residues. Germline V gene lookup returns CDR1 SGHNT and CDR2 YYREEE (reference sequence). Deletions cut 2 bases from V and 3 bases from J, with 22 bases between.

This clone was picked up a small number of times. This chain connects TRBV2 to TRBJ2-1; 11 bases are shared with TRBD2. The germline V gene has CDR1 SNHLY and CDR2 FYNNEI. The CDR3 consists of 15 residues. V lost 5 bases to trimming and J lost 5 bases; unmatched junction nucleotides: 5. CDR3 DNA: TGTGCCAGCAGTTCTCAGGGACTAGCGGACAATGAGCAGTTCTTC. Translating it yields CASSSQGLADNEQFF.

This clone occurred once. The CDR3: CASSLGTSGAKTDYEQYF. The CDR3 DNA follows: TGCGCCAGCAGCTTGGGGACTAGCGGGGCCAAAACTGACTACGAGCAGTACTTC. The chain joins TRBV5-1 to TRBJ2-7; TRBD2 agrees at 12 bases. The ends lost 0 bases at V and 3 bases at J; junction bases unmatched: 10. CDR3 length equals 18 residues. Germline loops: CDR1 SGHRS, CDR2 YFSETQ. The variable domain in full, with the rest retrieved from reference TRBV5-1 and TRBJ2-7, is KAGVTQTPRYLIKTRGQQVTLSCSPISGHRSVSWYQQTPGQGLQFLFEYFSETQRNKGNFPGRFSGRQFSNSRSEMNVSTLELGDSALYLCASSLGTSGAKTDYEQYFGPGTRLTVT.

The genes are TRBV19 and TRBJ1-1; unclear D gene. The CDR3 spans 13 residues. Trimming stripped 1 base from V and 4 bases from J, with 7 bases between. CDR1 and CDR2 from the germline V gene are LNHDA and SQIVND (reference sequence). The CDR3: CASSIGSGTEAFF. Here the CDR3 DNA reads TGTGCCAGTAGTATAGGATCGGGCACTGAAGCTTTCTTT.

Only a few counts were recorded for this clone. The chain couples TRBV28 to TRBJ2-7, with a tentative D call TRBD1 (5 bases). The CDR3 consists of 15 residues. V lost 2 bases and J lost 2, with 13 bases in between. The germline gives CDR1 MDHEN, CDR2 SYDVKM. This chain's CDR3 is CASSLIRAIAYEQYF. Here the CDR3 DNA reads TGTGCCAGCAGTTTAATCAGGGCAATAGCCTACGAGCAGTACTTC. Complete variable domain (other parts from reference TRBV28 and TRBJ2-7): DVKVTQSSRYLVKRTGEKVFLECVQDMDHENMFWYRQDPGLGLRLIYFSYDVKMKEKGDIPEGYSVSREKKERFSLILESASTNQTSMYLCASSLIRAIAYEQYFGPGTRLTVT.

The chain joins TRBV4-3 to TRBJ2-1; TRBD2 might be the D (5 bases). This CDR3 comprises 14 residues. V was pared by 3 bases and J by 8 bases, with 14 bases between. In germline, CDR1 is LGHNA, CDR2 YSLEER. CDR3 nucleotides: TGCGCCAGCAGCCACAGGTTACCCGGGGATGAGCAGTTCTTC. Translating gives CASSHRLPGDEQFF.

The V call is TRBV7-9, the J call TRBJ1-1, with D uncertain. The CDR3 is 14 amino acids. V was shortened by 10 bases and J by 0 bases, with 15 bases between the two germline ends. CDR1 and CDR2 from the germline V gene are SEHNR and FQNEAQ (reference sequence). DNA of the CDR3: TGTGCCACCATTCTCGGGGTAATGAACACTGAAGCTTTCTTT. Its protein product is CATILGVMNTEAFF.

The rearrangement links TRBV7-9 to TRBJ2-7; 7 bases line up with TRBD1. This CDR3 region has 18 residues. V shed 1 base and J 2 bases; nucleotides not matched to a gene: 14. Germline CDR1 SEHNR, CDR2 FQNEAQ (reference sequence). The DNA for the CDR3 is TGTGCCAGCAGCTTAGTGCGTTCTGGGACAGCGAACACCTACGAGCAGTACTTC. Translated: CASSLVRSGTANTYEQYF. Drawing the rest from reference TRBV7-9 and TRBJ2-7, the complete variable domain is DTGVSQNPRHKITKRGQNVTFRCDPISEHNRLYWYRQTLGQGPEFLTYFQNEAQLEKSRLLSDRFSAERPKGSFSTLEIQRTEQGDSAMYLCASSLVRSGTANTYEQYFGPGTRLTVT.

The CDR3 protein is CASSSKPGGGYTF. CDR3 coding DNA: TGTGCCAGCAGCTCGAAACCCGGGGGTGGCTACACCTTC. This chain connects TRBV7-3 to TRBJ1-2; TRBD1 might be the D (5 bases). V was clipped by 4 bases and J by 7 bases, with 13 bases between them. Per the germline V gene, CDR1 is SGHTA and CDR2 is FQGTGA. The CDR3 spans 13 residues.

V and J are TRBV5-1 and TRBJ2-7; tentatively, D is TRBD1 (5 bases). In germline, CDR1 is SGHRS, CDR2 YFSETQ. The CDR3 contains 14 residues. V lost 3 bases to trimming and J lost 0 bases, with 10 bases between them. For the CDR3, the DNA is TGCGCCAGCAGCTCCGGACACCTCTCCTACGAGCAGTACTTC. The encoded protein is CASSSGHLSYEQYF.

V usage is TRBV5-1 and J usage is TRBJ1-4; D is possibly TRBD1 (5 bases). V lost 4 bases, J lost 8 bases, and 18 bases lay in between. In germline, CDR1 is SGHRS, CDR2 YFSETQ. The CDR3 totals 15 residues. The CDR3 DNA reads TGCGCCAGCAGCCCGGCCGGGGGAGTAGGAGAAAAACTGTTTTTT. This gives the protein CASSPAGGVGEKLFF.

The chain combines TRBV6-1 with TRBJ2-1, with 10 positions matching TRBD1. V lost 6 bases, J lost 1 base, and 0 bases stayed unmatched. Germline loops: CDR1 MNHNS, CDR2 SASEGT. The CDR3 is 14 residues long. The CDR3 region is CASRGQGSYNEQFF. The CDR3 nucleotides are TGTGCCAGCAGGGGACAGGGGTCCTACAATGAGCAGTTCTTC.

The chain uses TRBV5-4 and TRBJ2-2; D unresolved. From germline, CDR1 is SGHNT and CDR2 YYREEE (reference sequence). The CDR3 has 14 residues. With 1 base removed from V and 2 bases from J, the gap between germline ends came to 6 bases. The CDR3 reads CASSLYRNTGELFF. The CDR3 DNA reads TGTGCCAGCAGCTTGTATCGTAACACCGGGGAGCTGTTTTTT.

This chain joins TRBV9 and TRBJ1-4; no firm D call. CDR1 and CDR2 (germline): SGDLS, YYNGEE. This CDR3 is built from 12 residues. V was pared by 4 bases and J by 6 bases, with 7 bases between. The CDR3 region has the DNA TGTGCCAGCAGCCCTGAGGATGAAAAACTGTTTTTT. It translates to CASSPEDEKLFF.

This chain links TRBV7-9 with TRBJ2-7; 7 bases are shared with TRBD1. Germline V gene lookup returns CDR1 SEHNR and CDR2 FQNEAQ (reference sequence). The CDR3 contains 16 residues. The J segment lost 6 bases and the V segment lost 8 bases, leaving 19 bases of the junction unmatched. This CDR3 reads CASSDSLGTERFEQYF. CDR3 in DNA: TGTGCCAGCTCAGACTCCCTGGGGACAGAGCGTTTCGAGCAGTACTTC.